This T cell receptor (beta chain) was sequenced for a study of shared clonotypes between healthy human individuals. Produced via immunoSEQ multiplex PCR; TCRdb's table is partial and in-frame only. The sample carries about 2.4 million clones, approximately 93% recorded once. The TCR originated in a man between 18 and 29 years old in good health. Some clones in this sample may be carry-over from other donors' samples. Sequenced input: naive CD4+ T cells from PBMCs. Sample subset: CD45RA+ positively selected.

CDR3 nucleotide sequence: TGTGCCAGCACTGGACAGGGCGCTGAAGCTTTCTTT. Its protein is CASTGQGAEAFF. This sequence joins TRBV25-1 and TRBJ1-1, with 8 positions matching TRBD1. CDR3 length: 12 amino acids. CDR1 MGHDK and CDR2 SYGVNS come from the germline V gene. The V and J ends lost 7 bases and 6 bases, in that order; junction bases with no gene match: 4. The full variable domain, completed using reference TRBV25-1 and TRBJ1-1, is EADIYQTPRYLVIGTGKKITLECSQTMGHDKMYWYQQDPGMELHLIHYSYGVNSTEKGDLSSESTVSRIRTEHFPLTLESARPSHTSQYLCASTGQGAEAFFGQGTRLTVV.